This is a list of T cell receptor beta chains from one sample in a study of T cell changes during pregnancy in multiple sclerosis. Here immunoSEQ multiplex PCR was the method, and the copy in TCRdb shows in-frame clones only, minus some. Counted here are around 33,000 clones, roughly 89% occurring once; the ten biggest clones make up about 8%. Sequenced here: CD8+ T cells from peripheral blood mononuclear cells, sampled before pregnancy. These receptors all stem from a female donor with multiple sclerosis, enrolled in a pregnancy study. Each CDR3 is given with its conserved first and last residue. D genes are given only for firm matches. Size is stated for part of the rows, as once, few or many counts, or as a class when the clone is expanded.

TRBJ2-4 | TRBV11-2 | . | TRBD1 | CASSQAGQGGENIQYF | TGTGCCAGCAGCCAGGCGGGACAGGGAGGGGAAAACATTCAGTACTTC
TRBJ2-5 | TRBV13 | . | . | CASSLGLSGQETQYF | TGTGCCAGCAGCTTAGGCCTAAGCGGCCAAGAGACCCAGTACTTC
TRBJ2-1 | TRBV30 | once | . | CAWSPGNYNEQFF | TGTGCCTGGAGTCCGGGGAACTACAATGAGCAGTTCTTC
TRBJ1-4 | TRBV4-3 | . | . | CASSPILDSSNEKLFF | TGCGCCAGCAGCCCAATTTTGGACAGCTCTAATGAAAAACTGTTTTTT
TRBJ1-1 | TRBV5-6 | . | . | CASSLAGAQEAFF | TGTGCCAGCAGCTTGGCGGGAGCACAAGAAGCTTTCTTT
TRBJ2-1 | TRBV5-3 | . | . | CARSPQAAGVVTYNEQFF | TGTGCCAGAAGCCCTCAGGCGGCAGGGGTTGTCACCTACAATGAGCAGTTCTTC
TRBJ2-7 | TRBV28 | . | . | CASSFEQNYEQYF | TGTGCCAGCAGTTTTGAACAGAACTACGAGCAGTACTTC
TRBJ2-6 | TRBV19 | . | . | CASSIVGDGANVLTF | TGTGCCAGTAGTATAGTGGGAGACGGGGCCAACGTCCTGACTTTC
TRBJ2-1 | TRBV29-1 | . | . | CSVESSNRIGEQFF | TGCAGCGTTGAATCTAGCAACAGAATTGGTGAGCAGTTCTTC
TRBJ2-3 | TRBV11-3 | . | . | CASSLSGGTDTQYF | TGTGCCAGCAGTCTCAGCGGAGGCACAGATACGCAGTATTTT
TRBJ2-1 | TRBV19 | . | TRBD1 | CASSARQGAGDEQFF | TGTGCCAGTAGCGCGCGACAGGGGGCTGGCGATGAGCAGTTCTTC
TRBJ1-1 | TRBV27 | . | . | CASSRDMNTEAFF | TGTGCCAGCAGTCGTGACATGAACACTGAAGCTTTCTTT
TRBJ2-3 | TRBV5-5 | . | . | CASSPTGKLFTDTQYF | TGTGCCAGCAGCCCCACAGGGAAACTTTTCACAGATACGCAGTATTTT
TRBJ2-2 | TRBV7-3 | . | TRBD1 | CASSLGTGGATGELFF | TGTGCCAGCAGCCTGGGGACAGGGGGCGCGACCGGGGAGCTGTTTTTT
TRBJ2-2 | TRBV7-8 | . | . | CASSKTEVANTGELFF | TGTGCCAGCAGCAAGACAGAAGTCGCGAACACCGGGGAGCTGTTTTTT
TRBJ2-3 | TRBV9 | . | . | CASSGGGGSTDTQYF | TGTGCCAGCAGCGGGGGCGGGGGCAGCACAGATACGCAGTATTTT
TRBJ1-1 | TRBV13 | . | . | CASKGANTEAFF | TGTGCCAGCAAAGGGGCGAACACTGAAGCTTTCTTT
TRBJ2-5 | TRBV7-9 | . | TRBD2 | CASRLWTSGGAGTQYF | TGTGCCAGCAGATTATGGACTAGCGGGGGGGCTGGGACCCAGTACTTC
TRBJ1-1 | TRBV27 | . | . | CASNFLRENTEAFF | TGTGCCAGCAATTTTCTTAGAGAGAACACTGAAGCTTTCTTT
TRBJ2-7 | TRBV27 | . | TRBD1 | CASSLSDRGSNEQYF | TGTGCCAGCAGTCTTTCGGACAGGGGTAGCAACGAGCAGTACTTC
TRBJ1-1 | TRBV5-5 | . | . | CASSLVPGMNTEAFF | TGTGCCAGCAGCTTGGTTCCAGGGATGAACACTGAAGCTTTCTTT
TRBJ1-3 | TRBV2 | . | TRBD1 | CARTSGQGSNTIYF | TGTGCCAGGACTTCAGGACAGGGGAGTAACACCATATATTTT
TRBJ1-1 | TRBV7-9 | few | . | CASSLAENTEAFF | TGTGCCAGCAGCCTGGCAGAGAACACTGAAGCTTTCTTT
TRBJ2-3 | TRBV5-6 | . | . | CASSLFGGAGTDTQYF | TGTGCCAGCAGCTTGTTTGGGGGGGCGGGTACAGATACGCAGTATTTT
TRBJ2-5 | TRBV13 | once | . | CASSLGGEQETQYF | TGTGCCAGCAGCTTGGGGGGAGAGCAAGAGACCCAGTACTTC
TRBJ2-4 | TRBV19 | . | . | CASSIRLKNIQYF | TGTGCCAGTAGTATAAGACTCAAAAACATTCAGTACTTC
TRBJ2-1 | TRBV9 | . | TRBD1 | CASSETGFAYNEQFF | TGTGCCAGCAGCGAGACAGGGTTTGCCTACAATGAGCAGTTCTTC
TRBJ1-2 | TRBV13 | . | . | CASSLANREGVYGYTF | TGTGCCAGCAGCTTAGCCAACAGGGAAGGGGTCTATGGCTACACCTTC
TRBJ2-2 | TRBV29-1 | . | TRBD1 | CSVEIGTVYTGELFF | TGCAGCGTTGAAATAGGGACAGTTTACACCGGGGAGCTGTTTTTT
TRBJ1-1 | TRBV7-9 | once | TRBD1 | CASSSGSNRGAFF | TGTGCCAGCAGCTCTGGTTCAAACAGGGGAGCTTTCTTT
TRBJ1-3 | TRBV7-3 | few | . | CAGREQGTGNTIYF | TGTGCCGGTCGAGAACAGGGTACTGGAAACACCATATATTTT
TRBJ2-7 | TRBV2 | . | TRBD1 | CADRDSYYEQYF | TGTGCCGACCGGGACAGTTACTACGAGCAGTACTTC
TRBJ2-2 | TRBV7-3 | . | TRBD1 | CASSSAGTGNTGELFF | TGTGCCAGCAGCTCCGCCGGGACAGGGAACACCGGGGAGCTGTTTTTT
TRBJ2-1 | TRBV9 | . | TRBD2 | CASSVRGRGGLDEQFF | TGTGCCAGCAGCGTAAGGGGGCGGGGGGGCCTTGATGAGCAGTTCTTC
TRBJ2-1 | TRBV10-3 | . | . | CAISAGGPTDEQFF | TGTGCCATCAGTGCTGGGGGCCCGACAGATGAGCAGTTCTTC
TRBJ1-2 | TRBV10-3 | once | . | CAISESGEWQDNHPNYGYTF | TGTGCCATCAGTGAGTCAGGAGAGTGGCAGGACAACCACCCTAACTATGGCTACACCTTC
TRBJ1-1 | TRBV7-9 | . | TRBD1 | CASSFRQGGEAFF | TGTGCCAGCAGCTTCCGACAGGGCGGTGAAGCTTTCTTT
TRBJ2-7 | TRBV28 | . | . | CASSSNTNAYEQYF | TGTGCCAGCAGTTCCAACACGAATGCCTACGAGCAGTACTTC
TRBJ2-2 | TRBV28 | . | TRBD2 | CASSLAGVGELFF | TGTGCCAGCAGTCTAGCGGGAGTCGGGGAGCTGTTTTTT
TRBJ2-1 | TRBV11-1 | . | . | CASSLLDSYNEQFF | TGTGCCAGCAGCTTACTAGACAGTTACAATGAGCAGTTCTTC
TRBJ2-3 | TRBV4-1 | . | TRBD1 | CASSQESGGRGTDTQYF | TGCGCCAGCAGCCAAGAATCAGGGGGACGGGGCACAGATACGCAGTATTTT
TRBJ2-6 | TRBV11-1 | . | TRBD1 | CASSLERQGLSGANVLTF | TGTGCCAGCAGCTTAGAGAGACAGGGGCTCTCTGGGGCCAACGTCCTGACTTTC
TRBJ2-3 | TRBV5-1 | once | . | CASSFSDGSTDTQYF | TGCGCCAGCAGCTTCTCTGACGGGAGCACAGATACGCAGTATTTT
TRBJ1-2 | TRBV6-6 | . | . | CASRKEGEGTNYGYTF | TGTGCCAGCAGGAAGGAAGGGGAGGGGACTAACTATGGCTACACCTTC
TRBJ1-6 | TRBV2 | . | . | CASSAETAFNSPLHF | TGTGCCAGCAGTGCGGAGACAGCATTTAATTCACCCCTCCACTTT